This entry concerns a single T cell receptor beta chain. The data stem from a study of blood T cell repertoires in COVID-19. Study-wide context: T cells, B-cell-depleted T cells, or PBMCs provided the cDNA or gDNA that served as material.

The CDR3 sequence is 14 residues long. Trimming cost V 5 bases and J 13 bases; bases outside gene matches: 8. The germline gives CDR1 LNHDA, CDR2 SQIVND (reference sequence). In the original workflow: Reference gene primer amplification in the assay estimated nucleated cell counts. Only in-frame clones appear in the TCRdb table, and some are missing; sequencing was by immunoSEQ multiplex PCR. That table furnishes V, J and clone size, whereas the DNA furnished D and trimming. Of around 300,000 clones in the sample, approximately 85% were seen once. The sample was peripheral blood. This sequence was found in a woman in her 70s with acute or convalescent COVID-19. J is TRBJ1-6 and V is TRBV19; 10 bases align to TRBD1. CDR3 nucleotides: TGTGCCAGTAGTCCAGGGACAGGGGTCTTCCCCCTCCACTTT. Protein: CASSPGTGVFPLHF.